This TCR beta chain was captured by sequencing in a study of T cells after yellow fever vaccination. Looking at the study overall: Fractions containing few cells were prepared with SMART-Seq v4 Ultra Low Input. Study-wide points: Reappearance after the booster was seen for most primary-vaccination clones, at 96% CD4 and roughly 90% CD8.

Comments on this clonotype: What it binds is not known.

TCRdb passed the 5' RACE reads through MiXCR, listing each CDR3 protein once. The sample carries around 73,000 distinct CDR3 sequences, 7.5% to 9% recorded once. With V trimmed by 4 bases and J by 2 bases, 16 bases remained unmatched. Germline assignment: CDR1 SGDLS and CDR2 YYNGEE. The CDR3 length is 19 residues. The chain uses TRBV9 and TRBJ2-3, with 10 bases lining up with TRBD2. The source material was CD8+ T cells sorted from PBMCs, sampled on the day of the yellow fever booster vaccination. The TCR originated in a man aged 30-40 years who received the YFV17D yellow fever vaccine. The CDR3 coding sequence is TGTGCCAGCAGCCCGACCGGACTAGCGGTTTCTCGTCACACAGATACGCAGTATTTT. It specifies CASSPTGLAVSRHTDTQYF. The whole variable domain, remainder taken from reference TRBV9 and TRBJ2-3, is DSGVTQTPKHLITATGQRVTLRCSPRSGDLSVYWYQQSLDQGLQFLIQYYNGEERAKGNILERFSAQQFPDLHSELNLSSLELGDSALYFCASSPTGLAVSRHTDTQYFGPGTRLTVL.